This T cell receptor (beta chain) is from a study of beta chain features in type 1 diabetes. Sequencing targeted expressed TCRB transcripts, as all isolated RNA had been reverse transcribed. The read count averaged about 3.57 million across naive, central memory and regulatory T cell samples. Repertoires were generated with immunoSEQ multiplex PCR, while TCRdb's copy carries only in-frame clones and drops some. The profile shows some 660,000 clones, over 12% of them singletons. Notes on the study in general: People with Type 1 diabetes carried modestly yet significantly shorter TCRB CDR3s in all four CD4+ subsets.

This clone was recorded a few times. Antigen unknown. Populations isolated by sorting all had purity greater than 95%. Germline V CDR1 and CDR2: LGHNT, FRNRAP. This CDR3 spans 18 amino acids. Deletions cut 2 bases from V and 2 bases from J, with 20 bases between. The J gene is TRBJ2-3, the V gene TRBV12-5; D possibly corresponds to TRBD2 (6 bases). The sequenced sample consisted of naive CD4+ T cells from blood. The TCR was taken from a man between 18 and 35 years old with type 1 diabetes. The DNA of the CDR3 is TGTGCTAGTGGTTTGAGTTACGGAGTAGCGGCCTTCACAGATACGCAGTATTTT. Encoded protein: CASGLSYGVAAFTDTQYF.